The subject of this entry is one TCR beta chain. Antigen specificity is unknown. The V end was cut by 5 bases, the J end by 1 base, with 11 bases between. This CDR3 region has 14 residues. Germline CDR1 and CDR2: MNHEY and SMNVEV (reference sequence). Sample-barcoded 5' priming and a J-beta primer mix drove a second PCR of roughly 6 to 12 cycles. A single record per CDR3 protein comes from TCRdb applying MiXCR to the 5' RACE reads. This sample has under 2 million distinct CDR3 sequences, with about 31% found just once. This specimen belongs to a study of blood T cells in healthy people across ages. Points from the study as a whole: One million T cells yielded diversity estimates that were considered underestimates.

The authors drew ten milliliters of peripheral blood from each donor. The source is a woman aged 25 to 39 in good health. Source material: blood. This chain joins TRBV27 and TRBJ1-2, with a possible D match to TRBD1 (5 bases). The CDR3 loop reads CASSPNRGNYGYTF. In DNA, the CDR3 is TGTGCCAGCAGTCCTAATAGGGGTAACTATGGCTACACCTTC.